This TCR beta chain came from a study of blood T cell repertoires in COVID-19. Across the whole study: Material from acute and convalescent COVID-19 was sourced from the United States, Italy and Spain. Nucleic acid was either cDNA or gDNA, and it came from T cells, B-cell-depleted T cells, or PBMCs.

In the original processing: Amplification of reference gene primers provided the estimated nucleated cell counts. Clones were sequenced by immunoSEQ multiplex PCR, and TCRdb holds only the in-frame ones, with some missing. The V and J calls and clone size were taken over from that table, and D and trimming were inferred from the DNA. The data contain 100,000 to 150,000 clones, approximately 79% of them seen just once; the ten biggest clones take up around 2.4%. Ages ranged from about 18 to 89 years, with residence in about two dozen US areas. The CDR3 consists of 16 residues. V lost 4 bases to trimming and J lost 2 bases; unmatched junction nucleotides: 7. Germline values: CDR1 MRHNA, CDR2 SNTAGT.

The chain links TRBV6-4 to TRBJ2-7, with 11 nucleotides matching TRBD2. The TCR sequence derives from a man aged 40-49 years with acute COVID-19. The sequencing sample was made of PBMCs or T cells enriched from blood (not recorded which). CDR3 bases: TGTGCCAGCAGTGTCCCGAAGGGACTAGCGGCCTACGAGCAGTACTTC. Translated, it gives CASSVPKGLAAYEQYF.